The 27 T cell receptor beta chains below all came from one sample that was sequenced in a study of cytomegalovirus exposure and HLA in healthy donors. In the PCR, 60 Vbeta and 13 Jbeta primers were used. Using immunoSEQ multiplex PCR, the repertoire was profiled, and TCRdb retains in-frame clones only, with some absent. This table holds approximately 160,000 clones, roughly 78% found once. The sequenced material came from PBMCs. These receptors all come from a woman aged 45-65 years in good health and CMV-seropositive.

Remarks on this clone: Other nucleotide sequences in the sample specify the same CDR3. J is TRBJ1-1 and V is TRBV10-2, with 10 positions matching TRBD1. This CDR3 spans 16 amino acids. The trim removed 6 bases at V and 10 bases at J, leaving 17 bases unmatched. CDR1 and CDR2 from the germline V gene are WSHSY and SAAADI. The CDR3 nucleotides are TGCGCCAGCAGCGCCGGGACAGGGGTTGGAGACTCTCGAGCTTTCTTT. Translation gives CASSAGTGVGDSRAFF.

With regard to this clone: The sample has other DNA sequences that encode this CDR3 too. The chain carries TRBV27 and TRBJ1-1; TRBD1 agrees at 12 bases. V lost 3 bases to trimming and J lost 8 bases; unmatched junction nucleotides: 7. Germline CDR1 and CDR2: MNHEY and SMNVEV (reference sequence). This CDR3 spans 15 amino acids. The CDR3 DNA is TGTGCCAGCAGTTTTCTGGGACAGGGGGCGAGGGAAGCTTTCTTT. It encodes CASSFLGQGAREAFF.

The gene calls are TRBV7-3 and TRBJ1-6; 9 bases align to TRBD1. CDR1 is SGHTA and CDR2 is FQGTGA in the germline V gene. V dropped 5 bases and J dropped 9; count of bases not matched to a gene: 5. This CDR3 is 14 amino acids long. CDR3 nucleotides: TGTGCCAGCAGCACCGGGACAGGGTTTTCACCCCTCCACTTT. Translated, it gives CASSTGTGFSPLHF.

The J gene is TRBJ1-6, the V gene TRBV27; D is possibly TRBD1 (6 bases). The germline CDR1 and CDR2 sequences are MNHEY and SMNVEV (reference sequence). Trimming cost V 2 bases and J 10 bases, with 18 bases left between them. The CDR3 extends over 16 amino acids. As DNA, the CDR3 is TGTGCCAGCAGTTTAACTGGGCCAGGGGAGAGGTCACCCCTCCACTTT. It codes for CASSLTGPGERSPLHF.

The CDR3 spells CASSWDRGDEQYF. The CDR3 nucleotides read TGCGCCAGCAGCTGGGACAGGGGGGACGAGCAGTACTTC. This chain uses TRBV5-1 with TRBJ2-7; TRBD1 matches 11 bases. Trimming cost V 3 bases and J 5 bases; bases outside gene matches: 1. Germline CDR1 is SGHRS and CDR2 is YFSETQ. The CDR3 sequence is 13 residues long.

The rearrangement links TRBV11-2 to TRBJ2-1; TRBD2 agrees at 11 bases. The CDR3 has 13 amino acids. The germline V gene encodes CDR1 SGHAT and CDR2 FQNNGV. Trimming removed 6 bases from V and 10 bases from J; junction bases left unmatched: 5. Here the CDR3 DNA reads TGTGCCAGCAGGAATAGCGGGGGGGAAGAGCAGTTCTTC. This codes for CASRNSGGEEQFF.

The chain joins TRBV10-3 to TRBJ2-5, with 8 nucleotides matching TRBD2. CDR1 and CDR2 (germline): ENHRY, SYGVKD. Trimming at V came to 10 bases and at J to 0 bases, leaving 4 bases not matched to a gene. This CDR3 comprises 13 residues. In nucleotides, the CDR3 is TGTGCCACCAAACTAGCGGACCAAGAGACCCAGTACTTC. Residues: CATKLADQETQYF.

The chain employs TRBV2 and TRBJ2-1, with D tentatively TRBD2 (6 bases). Trimming removed 3 bases from V and 2 bases from J, with 14 bases in between. Germline CDR1 is SNHLY and CDR2 is FYNNEI. CDR3 length: 16 residues. CDR3: CASSEGTFTPYNEQFF. For the CDR3, the DNA is TGTGCCAGCAGTGAGGGGACTTTCACTCCCTACAATGAGCAGTTCTTC.

The CDR3 sequence: CASSMASRGTQPQHF. For the CDR3, the DNA is TGTGCCAGTAGTATGGCCTCCAGGGGGACTCAGCCCCAGCATTTT. The chain carries TRBV19 and TRBJ1-5, with 7 bases matching TRBD1. The germline V gene has CDR1 LNHDA and CDR2 SQIVND (reference sequence). The CDR3 runs 15 residues. J gave up 6 bases and V 3 bases, and 8 bases lay outside the gene matches. Full variable domain (outside the CDR3, taken from reference TRBV19 and TRBJ1-5): DGGITQSPKYLFRKEGQNVTLSCEQNLNHDAMYWYRQDPGQGLRLIYYSQIVNDFQKGDIAEGYSVSREKKESFPLTVTSAQKNPTAFYLCASSMASRGTQPQHFGDGTRLSIL.

V usage is TRBV5-4 and J usage is TRBJ2-3; D unresolved. V gave up 0 bases and J gave up 0 bases, with 14 bases separating them. Germline CDR1 is SGHNT and CDR2 is YYREEE (reference sequence). The CDR3 length is 17 residues. The CDR3 here is CASSLGAPKPSTDTQYF. CDR3 in DNA: TGTGCCAGCAGCTTGGGGGCCCCAAAACCTAGCACAGATACGCAGTATTTT.

This sequence joins TRBV4-1 and TRBJ2-7, with D possibly TRBD2 on 5 matching bases. Germline-derived CDR1 and CDR2 are MGHRA and YSYEKL. The CDR3 has 16 residues. V shed 0 bases and J shed 3 bases, with 15 bases lying between them. The DNA of the CDR3 is TGCGCCAGCAGCCAAGACTTTCTAGGACTGAACTACGAGCAGTACTTC. Translation: CASSQDFLGLNYEQYF.

The chain has TRBV7-9 and TRBJ1-6; 9 nucleotides match TRBD1. Germline CDR1 is SEHNR and CDR2 is FQNEAQ (reference sequence). With V trimmed by 4 bases and J by 1 base, 5 bases remained unmatched. This CDR3 is 17 amino acids long. CDR3 residues: CASSSDRGPSYNSPLHF. CDR3 in DNA: TGTGCCAGCAGCTCGGACAGGGGCCCATCCTATAATTCACCCCTCCACTTT.

This chain uses TRBV4-1 with TRBJ2-1; 8 bases agree with TRBD1. Germline trimming cut 0 bases from V and 1 base from J; bases unmatched to any gene: 14. The CDR3 spans 20 residues. Germline values: CDR1 MGHRA, CDR2 YSYEKL. The CDR3 loop is CASSQEGQGPARSSYNEQFF. The CDR3 DNA reads TGCGCCAGCAGCCAAGAAGGACAGGGTCCAGCTCGTTCTTCCTACAATGAGCAGTTCTTC.

Notes on this clone: In the same sample, other DNA sequences code for this CDR3. The chain employs TRBV5-4 and TRBJ2-5; TRBD2 matches at 13 bases. The CDR3 has 15 residues. V shed 5 bases and J 4 bases; nucleotides not matched to a gene: 5. Germline V lookup: CDR1 SGHNT, CDR2 YYREEE (reference sequence). CDR3 in amino acids: CASSSGLAGAETQYF. The CDR3 DNA sequence: TGTGCCAGCAGTTCCGGACTAGCGGGGGCAGAGACCCAGTACTTC.

This chain joins TRBV5-1 and TRBJ2-6, with 10 positions matching TRBD1. Germline V lookup: CDR1 SGHRS, CDR2 YFSETQ. This CDR3 has 18 amino acids. J gave up 0 bases and V 0 bases, and 3 bases lay outside the gene matches. CDR3 coding DNA: TGCGCCAGCAGCTTGGGTGGGACAGGGGCCTCTGGGGCCAACGTCCTGACTTTC. It specifies CASSLGGTGASGANVLTF.

The chain combines TRBV20-1 with TRBJ2-1, with 8 bases fitting TRBD1. J lost 8 bases, V lost 4 bases, and 1 base had no gene match. This CDR3 is 11 amino acids long. Germline V gives CDR1 DFQATT, CDR2 SNEGSKA (reference sequence). As DNA, the CDR3 is TGCAGTGCTATGACAGGGGATGAGCAGTTCTTC. Translating it yields CSAMTGDEQFF.

V is TRBV10-3 and J is TRBJ2-3, with 9 positions matching TRBD2. The CDR3 length is 14 residues. V gave up 10 bases and J gave up 1 base; unmatched junction bases: 6. In germline, CDR1 is ENHRY, CDR2 SYGVKD. The CDR3 region has the DNA TGTGCCACGACGACTAGCGGACGCACAGATACGCAGTATTTT. It encodes CATTTSGRTDTQYF.

V and J are TRBV19 and TRBJ1-1, with TRBD1 as a possible D gene (6 bases). The CDR3 contains 14 residues. V lost 5 bases, J lost 1 base, and 11 bases lay in between. Germline V CDR1 and CDR2: LNHDA, SQIVND (reference sequence). CDR3 protein: CASSLGATNTEAFF. The CDR3 nucleotides read TGTGCCAGTAGTCTGGGGGCGACGAACACTGAAGCTTTCTTT.

The V and J genes are TRBV9 and TRBJ1-6, with 9 bases lining up with TRBD1. Per the germline V gene, CDR1 is SGDLS and CDR2 is YYNGEE. J gave up 7 bases and V 2 bases, and 13 bases lay outside the gene matches. This CDR3 is 18 amino acids long. CDR3 in amino acids: CASSVGTGRGVGNSPLHF. The CDR3 DNA sequence: TGTGCCAGCAGCGTCGGGACAGGGCGTGGGGTGGGGAATTCACCCCTCCACTTT.

The rearrangement links TRBV9 to TRBJ2-5, with 13 positions matching TRBD2. Germline V gives CDR1 SGDLS, CDR2 YYNGEE. J lost 4 bases, V lost 3 bases, and 3 bases had no gene match. The CDR3 covers 15 residues. For the CDR3, the DNA is TGTGCCAGCAGCGGGACTAGCGGGGGTTTAGAGACCCAGTACTTC. Translation gives CASSGTSGGLETQYF.

The gene calls are TRBV9 and TRBJ2-5, with TRBD2 matching over 9 bases. This CDR3 contains 17 residues. V lost 0 bases, J lost 2 bases, and 8 bases stayed unmatched. Germline CDR1 is SGDLS and CDR2 is YYNGEE. CDR3 nucleotide sequence: TGTGCCAGCAGCGTAGGGCGGGGGGGAACCATACAAGAGACCCAGTACTTC. It translates to CASSVGRGGTIQETQYF.

The chain carries TRBV30 and TRBJ2-3; unclear D gene. The V gene's germline CDR1 is GTSNPN and CDR2 SVGIG (reference sequence). The CDR3 extends over 14 amino acids. V lost 1 base and J 1 base, leaving 9 bases between the germline ends. As DNA, the CDR3 is TGTGCCTGGAGTGACCGGTCTCGCACAGATACGCAGTATTTT. It translates to CAWSDRSRTDTQYF.

V is TRBV6-5 and J is TRBJ1-3; D remains ambiguous. Trimming removed 6 bases at V and 0 bases at J, with 6 bases between. CDR1 MNHEY and CDR2 SVGAGI come from the germline V gene. The CDR3 contains 13 residues. CDR3 DNA: TGTGCCAGCAGCTTCTACTCTGGAAACACCATATATTTT. Amino acid sequence: CASSFYSGNTIYF.

This clone was recorded once. The J gene is TRBJ2-3, the V gene TRBV5-1; weak D call: TRBD2 (5 bases). The CDR3 loop spans 15 amino acids. The germline V gene encodes CDR1 SGHRS and CDR2 YFSETQ. V lost 1 base to trimming and J lost 5 bases, with 14 bases between them. The CDR3 nucleotides are TGCGCCAGCAGCTTGCAGGCAGCGGTAGGAGATACGCAGTATTTT. Protein sequence: CASSLQAAVGDTQYF.

CDR3 amino acids: CASSPSDYGYTF. The CDR3 DNA is TGTGCCAGCTCACCGTCCGACTATGGCTACACCTTC. V and J are TRBV18 and TRBJ1-2; unclear D gene. Germline lookup yields CDR1 KGHSH and CDR2 LQKENI. The CDR3 totals 12 residues. Trimming removed 3 bases at V and 3 bases at J, with 5 bases between.

This clone was seen once. At one end the junction does not follow the germline gene, possibly because of a read error. The chain is built from TRBV7-7 and TRBJ2-7; weak D call: TRBD2 (5 bases). The CDR3 extends over 13 amino acids. Germline V gene data show CDR1 as SSHAT and CDR2 as FNYEAQ (reference sequence). The chain's CDR3 is CASSLSGSYEQYF. The CDR3 nucleotides read TGTGCTAGCAGCTTAAGCGGATCCTACGAGCAGTACTTC.

The V gene is TRBV5-5, the J gene TRBJ2-1, with 8 bases matching TRBD1. This CDR3 has 16 residues. Per germline, CDR1 SGHKS and CDR2 YYEKEE (reference sequence). V shed 1 base and J 0 bases; nucleotides not matched to a gene: 3. As DNA, the CDR3 is TGTGCCAGCAGCTTGTACAGGGGGAACTCCTACAATGAGCAGTTCTTC. Its protein is CASSLYRGNSYNEQFF.